Below are 20 T cell receptor beta chains sequenced from a single sample in a study of shared clonotypes between healthy human individuals. Repertoires were generated with immunoSEQ multiplex PCR, while TCRdb's copy carries only in-frame clones and drops some. This table holds over 850,000 clones, 78% found once. Input material: memory CD4+ T cells from PBMCs. Subset given: CD45RA-negative fraction. The receptors were sampled from a man aged 18-30 years in good health. Some clones in this sample may be carry-over from other donors' samples.

The count of this clone is one. CDR3 region: CASSQLVSRDSSYEQYF. The CDR3, as DNA: TGTGCCAGCTCACAGTTGGTTAGTAGGGACAGCTCTTACGAGCAGTACTTC. The rearrangement links TRBV18 to TRBJ2-7; 7 bases align to TRBD1. The J segment lost 4 bases and the V segment lost 4 bases, leaving 16 bases of the junction unmatched. The CDR3 has 17 residues. The germline CDR1 and CDR2 sequences are KGHSH and LQKENI.

In regard to this clone: The same CDR3 is also encoded by other DNA sequences in this sample. The chain is built from TRBV5-1 and TRBJ1-1; possible D gene TRBD1, 5 bases. The CDR3 runs 14 residues. V shed 2 bases and J shed 0 bases, with 8 bases lying between them. Germline lookup yields CDR1 SGHRS and CDR2 YFSETQ. In nucleotides, the CDR3 is TGCGCCAGCAGCTTAGAGGGGATGAACACTGAAGCTTTCTTT. Translated: CASSLEGMNTEAFF.

This clone was seen a handful of times. In the same sample, other DNA sequences code for this CDR3. V usage is TRBV28 and J usage is TRBJ1-2; D remains ambiguous. The CDR3 is 11 residues long. In germline, CDR1 is MDHEN, CDR2 SYDVKM. Trimming removed 3 bases at V and 5 bases at J, with 4 bases between. CDR3: CASSFGYGYTF. CDR3 nucleotides: TGTGCCAGCAGTTTCGGTTATGGCTACACCTTC.

Only a few counts were recorded for this clone. The chain combines TRBV5-6 with TRBJ2-2; D tentatively reads TRBD1 or TRBD2 (6 bases each). V was trimmed by 6 bases and J by 4 bases, leaving 22 bases between them. The germline V gene has CDR1 SGHDT and CDR2 YYEEEE. This CDR3 spans 17 amino acids. CDR3 protein: CASISPGAAPGTGELFF. The CDR3 region has the DNA TGTGCCAGCATCTCCCCGGGGGCCGCTCCCGGCACCGGGGAGCTGTTTTTT. The variable domain in full, with the rest retrieved from reference TRBV5-6 and TRBJ2-2, is DAGVTQSPTHLIKTRGQQVTLRCSPKSGHDTVSWYQQALGQGPQFIFQYYEEEERQRGNFPDRFSGHQFPNYSSELNVNALLLGDSALYLCASISPGAAPGTGELFFGEGSRLTVL.

V gene TRBV19 combines with J gene TRBJ2-4; 7 bases align to TRBD2. Germline values: CDR1 LNHDA, CDR2 SQIVND (reference sequence). The trim removed 6 bases at V and 7 bases at J, leaving 9 bases unmatched. The length of the CDR3 is 14 residues. In nucleotides, the CDR3 is TGTGCCAGTAGCCCACTGGGGGACTACAACATTCAGTACTTC. Encoded protein: CASSPLGDYNIQYF.

This clone occurred once. The rearrangement joins TRBV29-1 to TRBJ1-2; D may be TRBD1 (5 bases). The ends were cut back, 7 bases at V and 4 bases at J, with 13 bases in the middle. CDR1 and CDR2 (germline): SQVTM, ANQGSEA. The length of the CDR3 is 12 residues. CDR3 residues: CSARVGGYGYTF. The CDR3 bases are TGCAGCGCGAGGGTGGGGGGCTATGGCTACACCTTC.

The chain has TRBV5-4 and TRBJ1-4; 8 bases align to TRBD1. Germline CDR1 and CDR2: SGHNT and YYREEE (reference sequence). The CDR3 loop spans 16 amino acids. V lost 7 bases, J lost 2 bases, and 10 bases stayed unmatched. CDR3 DNA sequence: TGTGCCAGCCAGGCAGGGGGCAAAAAGACTAATGAAAAACTGTTTTTT. Amino acid sequence: CASQAGGKKTNEKLFF.

There are many counts of this clone. The chain joins TRBV5-6 to TRBJ2-5, with 7 bases lining up with TRBD2. Germline-derived CDR1 and CDR2 are SGHDT and YYEEEE. There are 12 residues in the CDR3. Unmatched junction bases numbered 3, after V lost 5 bases and J lost 5 bases. CDR3 sequence (DNA): TGTGCCAGCAGTGGGGGGGAGGAGACCCAGTACTTC. Its translation: CASSGGEETQYF. Supplemented by reference TRBV5-6 and TRBJ2-5, the full variable domain reads DAGVTQSPTHLIKTRGQQVTLRCSPKSGHDTVSWYQQALGQGPQFIFQYYEEEERQRGNFPDRFSGHQFPNYSSELNVNALLLGDSALYLCASSGGEETQYFGPGTRLLVL.

The chain recombines TRBV19 with TRBJ2-1, with D perhaps being TRBD1 or TRBD2 (6 bases each). This CDR3 is built from 16 residues. Trimming cost V 4 bases and J 7 bases, with 20 bases left between them. Germline V CDR1 and CDR2: LNHDA, SQIVND (reference sequence). The CDR3 sequence is CASSTNRVLRGNEQFF. The CDR3 DNA sequence: TGTGCCAGTAGTACTAACAGGGTACTTCGGGGGAATGAGCAGTTCTTC.

The rearrangement uses TRBV4-2 and TRBJ1-2, with TRBD1 as a possible D gene (5 bases). Germline CDR1 is LGHNA and CDR2 is YNFKEQ. V lost 2 bases and J 6 bases, leaving 16 bases between the germline ends. The CDR3 loop spans 15 amino acids. The CDR3, as DNA: TGTGCCAGCAGCCAATTCGGGAGGGGCGAGGATGGCTACACCTTC. It yields the protein CASSQFGRGEDGYTF.

The rearrangement uses TRBV5-1 and TRBJ2-1, with unresolved D. CDR3 length: 17 amino acids. Germline CDR1 SGHRS, CDR2 YFSETQ. The V and J ends lost 0 bases and 2 bases respectively, with 15 bases between them. The CDR3 sequence is CASSLEPSSSPYNEQFF. The CDR3 nucleotides read TGCGCCAGCAGCTTGGAGCCCAGCAGTAGCCCCTACAATGAGCAGTTCTTC.

V and J are TRBV29-1 and TRBJ2-3; the match to TRBD2 covers 7 bases. Per the germline V gene, CDR1 is SQVTM and CDR2 is ANQGSEA. The ends lost 3 bases at V and 6 bases at J; junction bases unmatched: 6. This CDR3 has 13 amino acids. CDR3 sequence (DNA): TGCAGCGTTGAGGCGGGAGTACGGGATACGCAGTATTTT. It encodes CSVEAGVRDTQYF.

The chain carries TRBV6-5 and TRBJ2-2; either TRBD1 or TRBD2 may supply D (5 bases each). This CDR3 comprises 14 residues. V dropped 6 bases and J dropped 4 bases, with 12 bases sitting between them. Germline CDR1 and CDR2: MNHEY and SVGAGI. CDR3 in amino acids: CASSGRAGTGELFF. As DNA, the CDR3 is TGTGCCAGCAGCGGCAGGGCGGGCACCGGGGAGCTGTTTTTT.

The rearrangement uses TRBV19 and TRBJ2-7, with a possible D match to TRBD1 (6 bases). V was pared by 2 bases and J by 1 base, with 12 bases between. Germline assignment: CDR1 LNHDA and CDR2 SQIVND (reference sequence). This CDR3 comprises 15 residues. Written as DNA, the CDR3 is TGTGCCAGTAGTATATGGCGGCAGGGGTCCTACGAGCAGTACTTC. The encoded protein is CASSIWRQGSYEQYF.

This chain uses TRBV9 with TRBJ2-7; D may be TRBD2 (6 bases). The V gene lost 4 bases and the J gene lost 2 bases, with 16 bases spanning the gap. Germline V CDR1 and CDR2: SGDLS, YYNGEE. CDR3 length equals 15 residues. The CDR3 region has the DNA TGTGCCAGCAGCCCGAGGGCTAGCGAGACCTACGAGCAGTACTTC. Translating it yields CASSPRASETYEQYF.

The chain combines TRBV19 with TRBJ2-5, with TRBD2 matching 16 bases. V was pared by 7 bases and J by 5 bases, with 1 base of the junction left unmatched. There are 14 residues in the CDR3. Germline CDR1 reads LNHDA; CDR2 reads SQIVND (reference sequence). In DNA form, the CDR3 reads TGTGCCAGTAAGGGACTAGCGGGGGGGGAGACCCAGTACTTC. Residues: CASKGLAGGETQYF.

The chain carries TRBV28 and TRBJ2-7; 12 positions agree with TRBD1. The CDR3 spans 14 residues. CDR1 and CDR2 from the germline V gene are MDHEN and SYDVKM. In DNA form, the CDR3 reads TGTGCCAGCAGTTTAGGGGACAGGGGGCGGTTGCGAGTTGTC. It yields the protein CASSLGDRGRLRVV.

The rearrangement uses TRBV2 and TRBJ1-1, with 9 bases fitting TRBD1. J lost 6 bases, V lost 4 bases, and 9 bases had no gene match. Germline V gene data show CDR1 as SNHLY and CDR2 as FYNNEI. The CDR3 runs to 15 residues. The CDR3 DNA is TGTGCCAGCAGTGTTTACGGGACAGGGACTTCTGAAGCTTTCTTT. Its protein is CASSVYGTGTSEAFF.

CDR3 nucleotide sequence: TGTGCCAGCAGCCACCGGGTCGAAGCTTTCTTT. Amino acid sequence: CASSHRVEAFF. The V and J genes are TRBV11-2 and TRBJ1-1; no reliable D call. This CDR3 is 11 amino acids long. Trimming removed 5 bases at V and 8 bases at J, with 9 bases between. Per the germline V gene, CDR1 is SGHAT and CDR2 is FQNNGV.

This chain connects TRBV18 to TRBJ2-7; D call uncertain. The germline V gene encodes CDR1 KGHSH and CDR2 LQKENI. Trimming took off 6 bases at V and 3 bases at J, with 6 bases between the two ends. The CDR3 length is 11 residues. In DNA form, the CDR3 reads TGTGCCAGCTCCCGCTTCTACGAGCAGTACTTC. Protein sequence: CASSRFYEQYF.